These T cell receptor beta chains were read from a single sample in a study of T cells in Graves' hyperthyroidism and ophthalmopathy. TCRdb recomputed calls from the multiplex PCR reads with MiXCR, one row per CDR3 protein. The sample consists of hundreds of thousands of distinct CDR3 sequences, around 15% of them appearing once. The sequenced material came from blood. These receptors originate from a woman aged 25 to 39 with Graves' hyperthyroidism. Both conserved end residues are part of each CDR3. The order of the fields is V gene, J gene, clone size, D gene, CDR3 protein, CDR3 DNA. D genes are given only for firm matches. Clone sizes are given selectively: once, few, many, or a class where the clone is expanded.

v_gene: TRBV3-1
j_gene: TRBJ2-2
abundance: many
d_gene: TRBD2
CDR3aa: CASSSGLAGGELFF
CDR3nt: TGTGCCAGCAGCTCGGGACTAGCGGGCGGGGAGCTGTTTTTT

v_gene: TRBV11-1
j_gene: TRBJ1-5
abundance: many
d_gene: NA
CDR3aa: CASSLARRAVNQPQHF
CDR3nt: TGTGCCAGCAGCTTGGCCAGGAGGGCAGTCAATCAGCCCCAGCATTTT

v_gene: TRBV3-1
j_gene: TRBJ2-3
abundance: many
d_gene: TRBD1
CDR3aa: CASSLRIIRDRAGTQYF
CDR3nt: TGTGCCAGCAGCCTTCGAATTATCCGGGACAGGGCTGGTACGCAGTATTTT

v_gene: TRBV12-3/TRBV12-4
j_gene: TRBJ1-2
abundance: NA
d_gene: NA
CDR3aa: CAGSLGQRYTF
CDR3nt: TGTGCCGGCAGTCTCGGACAGAGATACACCTTC

v_gene: TRBV28
j_gene: TRBJ1-2
abundance: NA
d_gene: NA
CDR3aa: CAGSPPSEANYGYTF
CDR3nt: TGTGCCGGCAGTCCACCCTCGGAAGCTAACTATGGCTACACCTTC

v_gene: TRBV3-1
j_gene: TRBJ1-2
abundance: many
d_gene: NA
CDR3aa: CASSLPGNAGYTF
CDR3nt: TGTGCCAGCAGCCTTCCAGGGAACGCTGGCTACACCTTC

v_gene: TRBV6-6
j_gene: TRBJ1-1
abundance: many
d_gene: NA
CDR3aa: CASSYGSSDTEAFF
CDR3nt: TGTGCCAGCAGTTACGGCTCATCGGACACTGAAGCTTTCTTT

v_gene: TRBV12-5
j_gene: TRBJ2-7
abundance: NA
d_gene: NA
CDR3aa: CASGYGSSPDEQYF
CDR3nt: TGTGCTAGTGGTTACGGGTCTAGCCCCGACGAGCAGTACTTC

v_gene: TRBV3-1
j_gene: TRBJ2-3
abundance: many
d_gene: TRBD2
CDR3aa: CASSSRTSGSTDTQYF
CDR3nt: TGTGCCAGCAGCTCTCGGACTAGCGGGAGCACAGATACGCAGTATTTT

v_gene: TRBV27
j_gene: TRBJ2-3
abundance: many
d_gene: NA
CDR3aa: CASSLYSGLRPGLEQDTQYF
CDR3nt: TGTGCCAGCAGTTTATATAGCGGTCTCCGTCCGGGACTTGAGCAAGATACGCAGTATTTT

v_gene: TRBV3-1
j_gene: TRBJ2-7
abundance: few
d_gene: TRBD2
CDR3aa: CASRSSGRGEQYF
CDR3nt: TGTGCCAGCAGAAGTAGCGGGAGGGGCGAGCAGTACTTC

v_gene: TRBV27
j_gene: TRBJ1-5
abundance: NA
d_gene: NA
CDR3aa: CASSLRGTGQPQHF
CDR3nt: TGTGCCAGCAGTTTACGAGGGACGGGTCAGCCCCAGCATTTT

v_gene: TRBV11-2
j_gene: TRBJ2-7
abundance: many
d_gene: NA
CDR3aa: CASTYSWVSYEQYF
CDR3nt: TGTGCCAGCACCTACTCTTGGGTGTCCTACGAGCAGTACTTC

v_gene: TRBV20-1
j_gene: TRBJ1-1
abundance: many
d_gene: NA
CDR3aa: CSVIPGNTEAFF
CDR3nt: TGCAGTGTCATACCGGGAAACACTGAAGCTTTCTTT

v_gene: TRBV20-1
j_gene: TRBJ2-3
abundance: few
d_gene: NA
CDR3aa: CSAASEDTQYF
CDR3nt: TGCAGTGCTGCTAGCGAGGATACGCAGTATTTT

v_gene: TRBV28
j_gene: TRBJ2-2
abundance: many
d_gene: TRBD1
CDR3aa: CASTTLGGQDNTGELFF
CDR3nt: TGTGCCAGCACAACACTTGGCGGACAGGACAACACCGGGGAGCTGTTTTTT

v_gene: TRBV20-1
j_gene: TRBJ2-7
abundance: NA
d_gene: TRBD1
CDR3aa: CSASGTGGHEQYF
CDR3nt: TGCAGTGCCAGTGGGACAGGGGGCCACGAGCAGTACTTC

v_gene: TRBV29-1
j_gene: TRBJ2-7
abundance: few
d_gene: NA
CDR3aa: CSVEEGLPDNTYEQYF
CDR3nt: TGCAGCGTTGAAGAGGGCCTGCCGGACAATACCTACGAGCAGTACTTC

v_gene: TRBV12-5
j_gene: TRBJ2-2
abundance: NA
d_gene: NA
CDR3aa: CASGLPRETGELFF
CDR3nt: TGTGCTAGTGGTTTGCCCCGAGAGACCGGGGAGCTGTTTTTT

v_gene: TRBV9
j_gene: TRBJ1-2
abundance: NA
d_gene: TRBD1
CDR3aa: CASSVQGATRHGYTF
CDR3nt: TGTGCCAGCAGCGTACAGGGGGCTACTCGTCATGGCTACACCTTC

v_gene: TRBV6-1
j_gene: TRBJ2-7
abundance: many
d_gene: NA
CDR3aa: CASSVGQTSSYEQYF
CDR3nt: TGTGCCAGCAGTGTGGGGCAGACCTCCTCCTACGAGCAGTACTTC

v_gene: TRBV30
j_gene: TRBJ1-1
abundance: NA
d_gene: NA
CDR3aa: CAWSWDRGTEAFF
CDR3nt: TGTGCCTGGAGCTGGGATAGGGGCACTGAAGCTTTCTTT

v_gene: TRBV28
j_gene: TRBJ1-1
abundance: many
d_gene: NA
CDR3aa: CASSPSTPNTEAFF
CDR3nt: TGTGCCAGCAGTCCGTCAACCCCTAACACTGAAGCTTTCTTT

v_gene: TRBV6-1
j_gene: TRBJ2-3
abundance: NA
d_gene: TRBD1
CDR3aa: CASCRTGGFTDTQYF
CDR3nt: TGTGCCAGCTGTAGGACAGGGGGCTTCACAGATACGCAGTATTTT